Shown below are 8 T cell receptor beta chains from a single sample sequenced in a study of shared clonotypes between healthy human individuals. Measured with immunoSEQ multiplex PCR; TCRdb has only the in-frame clones, and not every one. Of some 530,000 clones listed, approximately 78% are singletons. Sequenced material: PBMCs. The receptors shown here come from a woman in her thirties or forties in good health. Some clones in this sample may be carry-over from other donors' samples.

Only a few counts were recorded for this clone. The V gene is TRBV15, the J gene TRBJ2-5; D unresolved. Germline V CDR1 and CDR2: LNHNV, YYDKDF (reference sequence). With 0 bases removed from V and 7 bases from J, the gap between germline ends came to 6 bases. This CDR3 region has 12 residues. The chain's CDR3 is CATSRDRGTQYF. For the CDR3, the DNA is TGTGCCACCAGCAGAGATCGAGGGACCCAGTACTTC.

The V call is TRBV5-6, the J call TRBJ1-2, with D perhaps TRBD1 (6 bases). The CDR3 has 14 residues. Looked up from germline, CDR1 is SGHDT and CDR2 is YYEEEE. The V gene lost 3 bases and the J gene lost 8 bases, with 17 bases spanning the gap. The DNA of the CDR3 is TGTGCCAGCAGCTCCCCCGGGGGGGCGAGAGGCTACACCTTC. It yields the protein CASSSPGGARGYTF. Supplemented by reference TRBV5-6 and TRBJ1-2, the full variable domain reads DAGVTQSPTHLIKTRGQQVTLRCSPKSGHDTVSWYQQALGQGPQFIFQYYEEEERQRGNFPDRFSGHQFPNYSSELNVNALLLGDSALYLCASSSPGGARGYTFGSGTRLTVV.

The rearrangement uses TRBV7-9 and TRBJ2-5; the D gene is possibly TRBD1 (6 bases). The closer fit of TRBJ2-7 to the DNA end suggests the J call may be wrong. Germline CDR1 and CDR2: SEHNR and FQNEAQ (reference sequence). The CDR3 is 15 amino acids. CDR3 residues: CASSLGGLEGNEQYF. For the CDR3, the DNA is TGTGCCAGCAGCTTAGGGGGGCTAGAAGGCAACGAGCAGTACTTC.

The chain links TRBV28 to TRBJ1-4; 7 positions match TRBD1. Trimming cost V 3 bases and J 0 bases; bases outside gene matches: 4. CDR3 length equals 16 residues. CDR1 is MDHEN and CDR2 is SYDVKM in the germline V gene. The CDR3 protein is CASSFQTGSTNEKLFF. CDR3 in DNA: TGTGCCAGCAGTTTCCAGACAGGGTCAACTAATGAAAAACTGTTTTTT.

The chain employs TRBV27 and TRBJ2-1; 12 bases are shared with TRBD2. Germline CDR1 reads MNHEY; CDR2 reads SMNVEV (reference sequence). This CDR3 spans 15 amino acids. Losses at the gene ends were 5 bases for V and 6 bases for J; bases not matched to a gene: 5. The CDR3 protein is CASSRLAGVSNEQFF. CDR3 DNA: TGTGCCAGCAGTAGACTAGCGGGAGTCTCCAATGAGCAGTTCTTC.

Remarks on this clone: Germline is not matched at one junction end, which may reflect a read error. The J gene is TRBJ2-3, the V gene TRBV10-3; 7 bases fit TRBD1. Germline values: CDR1 ENHRY, CDR2 SYGVKD. The CDR3 covers 14 residues. The CDR3 spells CAISDFKGTDTRYF. The CDR3 DNA follows: TGTGCCATCAGTGATTTTAAGGGGACAGATACGCGGTATTTT.

This clone has only one observation. V is TRBV18 and J is TRBJ2-5; no reliable D call. Germline loops: CDR1 KGHSH, CDR2 LQKENI. Trimming took off 2 bases at V and 3 bases at J, with 7 bases between the two ends. CDR3 length equals 13 residues. The CDR3 region is CASSPNGEETQYF. CDR3 nucleotide sequence: TGTGCCAGCTCACCAAACGGAGAAGAGACCCAGTACTTC. The complete variable domain, with remaining parts taken from reference TRBV18 and TRBJ2-5, reads NAGVMQNPRHLVRRRGQEARLRCSPMKGHSHVYWYRQLPEEGLKFMVYLQKENIIDESGMPKERFSAEFPKEGPSILRIQQVVRGDSAAYFCASSPNGEETQYFGPGTRLLVL.

Comment on this clone: The CDR3 does not close with the conserved phenylalanine or tryptophan, likely indicating a read error. This chain uses TRBV30 with TRBJ1-2; D gene ambiguous. Per the germline V gene, CDR1 is GTSNPN and CDR2 is SVGIG (reference sequence). V was clipped by 2 bases and J by 8 bases, with 9 bases between them. The CDR3 covers 11 residues. CDR3 coding DNA: TGTGCCTGGAGTTCTCCCGCGGGCTACACCTCC. It is translated as CAWSSPAGYTS.